This T cell receptor beta chain came from a study of OX40 agonist ivuxolimab in advanced cancers. TCRdb keeps only in-frame clones here, not all; method: immunoSEQ multiplex PCR. The repertoire holds about 79,000 clones, with over 70% as singletons. The germline gives CDR1 LNHDA, CDR2 SQIVND (reference sequence). This CDR3 spans 14 amino acids. Trimming shortened V by 4 bases and J by 7 bases, and 16 bases separated the two germline ends. The sequence came from an adult with an advanced solid tumor such as melanoma, head and neck, liver or kidney cancer. The rearrangement links TRBV19 to TRBJ1-1, with D possibly TRBD1 on 5 matching bases. The specimen was CD4+ or CD8+ T cells sorted from blood, collected in a trial of the OX40 agonist ivuxolimab. Written as DNA, the CDR3 is TGTGCCAGTAGTAGGGCTGCCCAGAGGGGTGAAGCTTTCTTT. It codes for CASSRAAQRGEAFF. Together with reference TRBV19 and TRBJ1-1, the CDR3 gives the full variable domain: DGGITQSPKYLFRKEGQNVTLSCEQNLNHDAMYWYRQDPGQGLRLIYYSQIVNDFQKGDIAEGYSVSREKKESFPLTVTSAQKNPTAFYLCASSRAAQRGEAFFGQGTRLTVV.